This is a list of T cell receptor beta chains from one sample in a study of blood T cell repertoires in COVID-19. TCRdb's table, derived via immunoSEQ multiplex PCR, lists solely in-frame clones and lacks some. Of about 150,000 clones detected, around 80% appear once; the ten largest clones hold approximately 9.4%. Sequencing was carried out using peripheral blood. The source of these receptors is a woman aged 45 to 65 with acute or convalescent COVID-19. Both conserved end residues are part of each CDR3. D genes are given only for firm matches.

TRBJ2-1,TRBV18,15,.,CASSSSGGSYNEQFF,TGTGCCAGCTCCAGTAGCGGAGGTTCCTACAATGAGCAGTTCTTC
TRBJ2-5,TRBV4-1,15,TRBD1,CASSQEGGQGSPQYF,TGCGCCAGCAGCCAAGAGGGGGGACAGGGATCGCCGCAGTACTTC
TRBJ2-3,TRBV9,16,TRBD2,CASSRGLAGGTDTQYF,TGTGCCAGCAGCCGTGGACTAGCGGGAGGGACAGATACGCAGTATTTT
TRBJ1-2,TRBV5-4,15,TRBD1,CASSFLDRDGYGYTF,TGTGCCAGCAGCTTCCTGGACAGGGATGGCTATGGCTACACCTTC
TRBJ1-2,TRBV6-2/TRBV6-3,17,TRBD1,CASSLYPGTAPNYGYTF,TGTGCCAGCAGCCTATATCCCGGGACAGCCCCTAACTATGGCTACACCTTC
TRBJ2-7,TRBV10-1,14,.,CASSESGSVYEQYF,TGCGCCAGCAGTGAGTCTGGTAGCGTCTACGAGCAGTACTTC
TRBJ1-1,TRBV2,13,TRBD1,CATKDRGGTEAFF,TGTGCCACCAAGGACAGGGGGGGAACTGAAGCTTTCTTT
TRBJ2-3,TRBV9,15,TRBD2,CASSVAGGGADTQYF,TGTGCCAGCAGCGTAGCGGGGGGAGGTGCAGATACGCAGTATTTT
TRBJ2-3,TRBV7-3,14,TRBD2,CASSSRGGRDTQYF,TGTGCCAGCAGCTCGCGGGGGGGACGAGATACGCAGTATTTT
TRBJ2-2,TRBV14,14,.,CASMWGANTGELFF,TGTGCCAGCATGTGGGGGGCGAACACCGGGGAGCTGTTTTTT
TRBJ2-3,TRBV7-9,12,.,CASSRRADTQYF,TGTGCCAGCAGCCGCAGGGCAGATACGCAGTATTTT